The 26 T cell receptor beta chains reported below all come from one sample, sequenced in a study of shared clonotypes between healthy human individuals. Method: immunoSEQ multiplex PCR; TCRdb's copy keeps in-frame clones and lacks some. Among millions of clones, roughly nine tenths were seen once, and the ten largest hold over 0.12%. The sequenced sample was naive CD4+ T cells sorted from blood. Subset noted: CD45RA+ positively selected. These receptors were obtained from a man younger than 35 in good health.

V usage is TRBV4-2 and J usage is TRBJ2-6; D is unclear. The V end lost 4 bases, the J end lost 0 bases, and 7 bases lay between the germline ends. The CDR3 sequence is 15 residues long. From germline, CDR1 is LGHNA and CDR2 YNFKEQ. Here the CDR3 DNA reads TGTGCCAGCAGCCCCGGAGTCTCTGGGGCCAACGTCCTGACTTTC. Translation gives CASSPGVSGANVLTF.

The chain is built from TRBV6-4 and TRBJ2-5, with 7 bases fitting TRBD2. Losses at the gene ends were 4 bases for V and 1 base for J; bases not matched to a gene: 3. Germline CDR1 MRHNA, CDR2 SNTAGT. This CDR3 has 14 residues. CDR3 protein: CASSARLAQETQYF. CDR3 nucleotides: TGTGCCAGCAGTGCTAGACTAGCCCAAGAGACCCAGTACTTC.

V is TRBV7-2 and J is TRBJ1-3; D unresolved. V was cut by 1 base and J by 0 bases, with 7 bases left in between. Germline lookup yields CDR1 SGHTA and CDR2 FQGNSA. The CDR3 consists of 15 residues. The DNA of the CDR3 is TGTGCCAGCAGCTTAGAGATCAGCTCTGGAAACACCATATATTTT. Residues: CASSLEISSGNTIYF.

V is TRBV5-4 and J is TRBJ2-1; tentative D call: TRBD2 (6 bases). Trimming stripped 0 bases from V and 3 bases from J, with 10 bases between. Germline CDR1 and CDR2: SGHNT and YYREEE (reference sequence). The CDR3 covers 15 residues. The CDR3 sequence: CASSLGRGYYNEQFF. Written as DNA, the CDR3 is TGTGCCAGCAGCTTGGGGCGGGGATACTACAATGAGCAGTTCTTC.

This clone was detected only a few times. This rearrangement joins TRBV19 to TRBJ1-1; D remains unclear. Germline assignment: CDR1 LNHDA and CDR2 SQIVND (reference sequence). V was clipped by 4 bases and J by 0 bases, with 6 bases between them. This CDR3 spans 13 amino acids. The CDR3 nucleotides read TGTGCCAGTAGTAACCAGCTGAACACTGAAGCTTTCTTT. It specifies CASSNQLNTEAFF. Filled out from reference TRBV19 and TRBJ1-1, the complete variable domain reads DGGITQSPKYLFRKEGQNVTLSCEQNLNHDAMYWYRQDPGQGLRLIYYSQIVNDFQKGDIAEGYSVSREKKESFPLTVTSAQKNPTAFYLCASSNQLNTEAFFGQGTRLTVV.

This chain joins TRBV6-1 and TRBJ2-1; 9 nucleotides align to TRBD1. The V gene's germline CDR1 is MNHNS and CDR2 SASEGT. The ends lost 4 bases at V and 10 bases at J; junction bases unmatched: 5. The CDR3 extends over 13 amino acids. The CDR3 sequence is CASSATGGWEQFF. Here the CDR3 DNA reads TGTGCCAGCAGTGCCACAGGGGGCTGGGAGCAGTTCTTC.

The chain employs TRBV5-6 and TRBJ2-3, with a weak D call TRBD2 (7 bases). The V end lost 2 bases, the J end lost 5 bases, and 24 bases lay between the germline ends. The CDR3 sequence is 18 residues long. The germline gives CDR1 SGHDT, CDR2 YYEEEE. The CDR3 region has the DNA TGTGCCAGCAGCTTCGGGATGGGGGGCGCGGGAGAAAGAGATACGCAGTATTTT. Its translation: CASSFGMGGAGERDTQYF.

This sequence joins TRBV2 and TRBJ1-5; perhaps TRBD1 as D (5 bases). The CDR3 consists of 14 residues. From germline, CDR1 is SNHLY and CDR2 FYNNEI. V dropped 7 bases and J dropped 0 bases, with 10 bases sitting between them. CDR3 nucleotides: TGTGCCAGCACTGGGGGTCCTAGCAATCAGCCCCAGCATTTT. The encoded protein is CASTGGPSNQPQHF.

This chain links TRBV6-6 with TRBJ1-5; D remains ambiguous. Germline assignment: CDR1 MNHNY and CDR2 SVGAGI (reference sequence). CDR3 length: 15 residues. V was pared by 6 bases and J by 0 bases, with 12 bases between. The CDR3 sequence is CASRQHSDSNQPQHF. The CDR3 nucleotides read TGTGCCAGCAGACAACACAGTGATAGCAATCAGCCCCAGCATTTT.

The V and J genes are TRBV4-1 and TRBJ1-2; no definite D call. V lost 3 bases and J 5 bases, leaving 10 bases between the germline ends. This CDR3 has 13 residues. CDR1 and CDR2 (germline): MGHRA, YSYEKL. CDR3 amino acids: CASSHSGEYGYTF. Written as DNA, the CDR3 is TGCGCCAGCAGCCACTCCGGGGAATATGGCTACACCTTC.

The chain couples TRBV6-6 to TRBJ2-1; D unresolved. The CDR3 is 14 amino acids. Germline CDR1 reads MNHNY; CDR2 reads SVGAGI (reference sequence). Trimming cost V 4 bases and J 5 bases, with 12 bases left between them. This CDR3 is CASSLGVGNNEQFF. For the CDR3, the DNA is TGTGCCAGCAGTTTGGGTGTTGGGAACAATGAGCAGTTCTTC.

CDR3 in amino acids: CASSPTNGVNTIYF. CDR3 bases: TGTGCCAGCAGCCCTACTAACGGAGTAAACACCATATATTTT. This sequence joins TRBV7-6 and TRBJ1-3; D is unclear. In germline, CDR1 is SGHVS, CDR2 FNYEAQ. The germline V and J ends were trimmed by 5 bases and 6 bases, with 14 bases remaining between them. The CDR3 consists of 14 residues.

The chain has TRBV4-1 and TRBJ2-3; 11 nucleotides match TRBD2. From germline, CDR1 is MGHRA and CDR2 YSYEKL. The CDR3 contains 17 residues. The V gene end was trimmed by 1 base and the J gene end by 2 bases; junction bases not matched to a gene: 5. This CDR3 is CASSQGELAGATDTQYF. The DNA of the CDR3 is TGCGCCAGCAGCCAAGGGGAACTAGCGGGGGCCACAGATACGCAGTATTTT.

The genes are TRBV6-1 and TRBJ1-1; maybe TRBD1 (6 bases). CDR1 is MNHNS, CDR2 SASEGT, per germline. Trimming removed 7 bases at V and 7 bases at J, with 16 bases between. The CDR3 has 13 residues. CDR3 residues: CASNPQGFGEAFF. CDR3 nucleotides: TGTGCCAGCAACCCACAGGGATTCGGTGAAGCTTTCTTT.

CDR3 sequence (DNA): TGCGCCAGCAGCCGCCTTTCGGAGTCAGGTTACAATGAGCAGTTCTTC. Its translation: CASSRLSESGYNEQFF. The chain couples TRBV4-3 to TRBJ2-1; no clear D gene. The germline V gene encodes CDR1 LGHNA and CDR2 YSLEER. CDR3 length equals 16 residues. Trimming cost V 4 bases and J 4 bases, with 17 bases left between them.

The chain recombines TRBV18 with TRBJ2-3, with TRBD2 identical over 14 bases. After removal of 5 bases from V and 1 base from J, the junction contained 5 bases not matched to a gene. CDR3 length equals 17 residues. The V gene's germline CDR1 is KGHSH and CDR2 LQKENI. CDR3 DNA: TGTGCCAGCTCATCCCCGGGACTAGCGGGGGGCACAGATACGCAGTATTTT. It is translated as CASSSPGLAGGTDTQYF.

The chain joins TRBV28 to TRBJ1-3; unclear D gene. Germline V gene lookup returns CDR1 MDHEN and CDR2 SYDVKM. This CDR3 is 15 amino acids long. The ends were cut back, 2 bases at V and 4 bases at J, with 12 bases in the middle. The CDR3 DNA follows: TGTGCCAGCAGTTTAGCCCCCCCGACCGGAAACACCATATATTTT. It specifies CASSLAPPTGNTIYF.

The chain uses TRBV10-3 and TRBJ2-1; tentatively, D is TRBD1 or TRBD2 (7 bases each). Germline CDR1 is ENHRY and CDR2 is SYGVKD. Deletions cut 11 bases from V and 12 bases from J, with 17 bases between. The CDR3 is 11 amino acids. The CDR3 region has the DNA TGTGCCGCAGGGGGAGGGGTAGGGCAGTTCTTC. Residues: CAAGGGVGQFF.

For this clone: The sample holds other DNA sequences that translate to the same CDR3. The chain is built from TRBV18 and TRBJ2-7; D is ambiguous. The V gene lost 0 bases and the J gene lost 0 bases, with 6 bases spanning the gap. The germline CDR1 and CDR2 sequences are KGHSH and LQKENI. The CDR3 spans 14 residues. The CDR3 coding sequence is TGTGCCAGCTCACCACCCTCTACCTCCTACGAGCAGTACTTC. Translation: CASSPPSTSYEQYF.

V usage is TRBV10-3 and J usage is TRBJ2-1; D is possibly TRBD1 or TRBD2 (7 bases each). This CDR3 has 15 amino acids. Germline CDR1 reads ENHRY; CDR2 reads SYGVKD. Trimming took 3 bases from V and 4 from J, leaving 13 bases between them. DNA of the CDR3: TGTGCCATCAGTGATAGACAGGGAGGGTACAATGAGCAGTTCTTC. Its translation: CAISDRQGGYNEQFF.

This clone was found a few times. V usage is TRBV5-6 and J usage is TRBJ2-6; D is possibly TRBD2 (6 bases). This CDR3 has 15 amino acids. Per the germline V gene, CDR1 is SGHDT and CDR2 is YYEEEE. V gave up 1 base and J gave up 2 bases, with 7 bases separating them. The CDR3 loop reads CASSLWGAGANVLTF. The CDR3 DNA reads as TGTGCCAGCAGCTTGTGGGGGGCTGGGGCCAACGTCCTGACTTTC.

The chain couples TRBV4-3 to TRBJ1-3; the D is unclear. Trimming left V 0 bases short and J 0 bases short, with 9 bases between. This CDR3 contains 16 residues. Looked up from germline, CDR1 is LGHNA and CDR2 is YSLEER. The CDR3 region is CASSQDPMLSGNTIYF. CDR3 bases: TGCGCCAGCAGCCAAGATCCGATGCTCTCTGGAAACACCATATATTTT.

The genes are TRBV5-1 and TRBJ1-1; the D gene is possibly TRBD1 (6 bases). Germline V gene lookup returns CDR1 SGHRS and CDR2 YFSETQ. The CDR3 runs to 13 residues. The V end lost 0 bases, the J end lost 6 bases, and 9 bases lay between the germline ends. CDR3 region: CASSLGAGAEAFF. CDR3 DNA sequence: TGCGCCAGCAGCTTGGGTGCAGGGGCTGAAGCTTTCTTT.

The genes are TRBV7-2 and TRBJ2-1, with D hard to call. Germline CDR1 is SGHTA and CDR2 is FQGNSA. V was shortened by 2 bases and J by 7 bases, with 12 bases between the two germline ends. This CDR3 is 14 amino acids long. DNA for the CDR3: TGTGCCAGCAGCTTATATTTGACTTTGAATGAGCAGTTCTTC. Residues: CASSLYLTLNEQFF.

The V and J genes are TRBV7-2 and TRBJ2-5; D possibly corresponds to TRBD2 (8 bases). CDR1 is SGHTA, CDR2 FQGNSA, per germline. V lost 0 bases and J 1 base, leaving 15 bases between the germline ends. The CDR3 is 17 residues long. CDR3 sequence (DNA): TGTGCCAGCAGCTTAGCCCCGGGAGGGGGCCCCCAAGAGACCCAGTACTTC. Translated, it gives CASSLAPGGGPQETQYF. The complete variable domain, with remaining parts taken from reference TRBV7-2 and TRBJ2-5, reads GAGVSQSPSNKVTEKGKDVELRCDPISGHTALYWYRQSLGQGLEFLIYFQGNSAPDKSGLPSDRFSAERTGGSVSTLTIQRTQQEDSAVYLCASSLAPGGGPQETQYFGPGTRLLVL.

The chain links TRBV7-2 to TRBJ2-7, with TRBD1 matching over 11 bases. The CDR3 loop spans 15 amino acids. V trimming: 5 bases; J trimming: 3 bases; junction bases outside the gene matches: 6. CDR1 is SGHTA and CDR2 is FQGNSA in the germline V gene. This chain's CDR3 is CASSHGTGGNYEQYF. Written as DNA, the CDR3 is TGTGCCAGCAGCCACGGGACAGGGGGTAACTACGAGCAGTACTTC.